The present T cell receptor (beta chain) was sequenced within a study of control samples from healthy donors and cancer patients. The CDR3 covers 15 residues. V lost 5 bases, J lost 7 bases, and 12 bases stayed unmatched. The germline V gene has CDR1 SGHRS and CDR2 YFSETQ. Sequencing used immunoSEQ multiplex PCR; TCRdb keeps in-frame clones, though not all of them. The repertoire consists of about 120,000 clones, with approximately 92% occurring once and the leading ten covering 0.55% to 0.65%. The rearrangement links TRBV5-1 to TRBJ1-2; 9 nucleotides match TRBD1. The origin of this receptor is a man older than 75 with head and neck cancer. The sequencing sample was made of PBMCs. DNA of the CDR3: TGCGCCAGCAGTTCTAGACAACAGGGGGCGGGTGGCTACACCTTC. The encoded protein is CASSSRQQGAGGYTF.